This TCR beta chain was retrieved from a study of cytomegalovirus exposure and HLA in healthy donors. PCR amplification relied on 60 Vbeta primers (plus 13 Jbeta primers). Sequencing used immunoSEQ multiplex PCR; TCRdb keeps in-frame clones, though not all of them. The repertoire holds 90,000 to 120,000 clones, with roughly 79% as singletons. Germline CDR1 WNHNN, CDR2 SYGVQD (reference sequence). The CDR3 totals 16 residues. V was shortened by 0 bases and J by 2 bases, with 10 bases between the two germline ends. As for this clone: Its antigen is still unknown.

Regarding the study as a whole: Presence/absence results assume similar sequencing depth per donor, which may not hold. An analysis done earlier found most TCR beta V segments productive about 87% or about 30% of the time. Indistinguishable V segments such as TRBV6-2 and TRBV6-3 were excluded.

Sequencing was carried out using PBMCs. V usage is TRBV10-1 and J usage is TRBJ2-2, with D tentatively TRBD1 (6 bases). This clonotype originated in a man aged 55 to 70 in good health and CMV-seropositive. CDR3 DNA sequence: TGCGCCAGCAGTGAGTCGACAGGAGCCAACACCGGGGAGCTGTTTTTT. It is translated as CASSESTGANTGELFF.